This T cell receptor (beta chain) comes out of a study of blood T cell repertoires in COVID-19. At the level of the study: In each case, the material was cDNA or gDNA derived from T cells, B-cell-depleted T cells, or PBMCs.

Per the authors' pipeline: How many nucleated cells were present was estimated from reference gene primer amplification. Sequenced by immunoSEQ multiplex PCR; TCRdb stores in-frame clones only, minus some. That table is the source of V, J and clone size, and D and trimming were worked out from the DNA. This sample has 370,000 or so clones, with roughly 86% found just once. The sample taken for sequencing was peripheral blood. This clonotype was obtained from a human donor with acute or convalescent COVID-19. The donor label of this sample is uncertain.

CDR3 residues: CASSERQGTGYGYTF. CDR3 nucleotides: TGCGCCAGCAGCGAGAGGCAGGGGACCGGCTATGGCTACACCTTC. This rearrangement joins TRBV5-1 to TRBJ1-2, with D perhaps TRBD1 (6 bases). Trimming pared 4 bases from V and 4 bases from J, leaving 17 bases between. Germline CDR1 and CDR2: SGHRS and YFSETQ. This CDR3 contains 15 residues.